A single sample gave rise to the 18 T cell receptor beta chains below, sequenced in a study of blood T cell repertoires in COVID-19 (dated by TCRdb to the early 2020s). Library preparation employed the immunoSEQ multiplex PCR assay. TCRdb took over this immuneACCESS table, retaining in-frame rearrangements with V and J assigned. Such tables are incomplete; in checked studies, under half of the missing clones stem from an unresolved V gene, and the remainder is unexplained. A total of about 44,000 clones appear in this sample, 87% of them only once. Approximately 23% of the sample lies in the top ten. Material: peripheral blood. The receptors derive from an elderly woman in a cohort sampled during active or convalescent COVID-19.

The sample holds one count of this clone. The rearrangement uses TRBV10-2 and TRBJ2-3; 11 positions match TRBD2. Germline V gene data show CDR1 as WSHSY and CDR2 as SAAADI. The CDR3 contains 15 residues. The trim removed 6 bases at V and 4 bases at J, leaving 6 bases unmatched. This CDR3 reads CASRVAGGRADTQYF. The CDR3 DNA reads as TGCGCCAGCAGGGTAGCGGGAGGGCGCGCAGATACGCAGTATTTT.

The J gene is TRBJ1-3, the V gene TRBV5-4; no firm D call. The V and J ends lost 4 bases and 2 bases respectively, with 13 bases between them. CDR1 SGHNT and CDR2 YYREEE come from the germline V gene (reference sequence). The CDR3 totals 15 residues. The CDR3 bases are TGTGCCAGCAGCACAGACCCGGCACCTGGAAACACCATATATTTT. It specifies CASSTDPAPGNTIYF.

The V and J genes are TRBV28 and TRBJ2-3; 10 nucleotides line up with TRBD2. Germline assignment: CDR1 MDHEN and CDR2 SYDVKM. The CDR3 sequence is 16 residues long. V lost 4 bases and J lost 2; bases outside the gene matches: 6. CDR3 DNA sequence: TGTGCCAGCAGTTCTCCAGCGGGAGGGCACACAGATACGCAGTATTTT. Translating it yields CASSSPAGGHTDTQYF.

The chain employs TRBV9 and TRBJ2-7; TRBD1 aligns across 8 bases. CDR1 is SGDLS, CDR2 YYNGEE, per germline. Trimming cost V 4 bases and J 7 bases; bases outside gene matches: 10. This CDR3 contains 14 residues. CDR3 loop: CASSPPGQVIEQYF. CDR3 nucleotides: TGTGCCAGCAGCCCCCCGGGACAGGTAATAGAGCAGTACTTC. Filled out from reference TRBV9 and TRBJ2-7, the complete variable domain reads DSGVTQTPKHLITATGQRVTLRCSPRSGDLSVYWYQQSLDQGLQFLIQYYNGEERAKGNILERFSAQQFPDLHSELNLSSLELGDSALYFCASSPPGQVIEQYFGPGTRLTVT.

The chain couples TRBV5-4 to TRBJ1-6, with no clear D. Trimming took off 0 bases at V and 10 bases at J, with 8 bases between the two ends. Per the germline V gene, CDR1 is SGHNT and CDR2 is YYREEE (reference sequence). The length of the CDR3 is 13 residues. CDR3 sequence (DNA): TGTGCCAGCAGCTTGGATAGTCCGTCACCCCTCCACTTT. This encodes CASSLDSPSPLHF.

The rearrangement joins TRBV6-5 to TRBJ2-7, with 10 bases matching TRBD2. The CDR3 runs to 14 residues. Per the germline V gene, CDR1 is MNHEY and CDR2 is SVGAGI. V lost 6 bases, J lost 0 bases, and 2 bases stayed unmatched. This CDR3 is CASSWTSGSYEQYF. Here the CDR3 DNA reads TGTGCCAGCAGCTGGACTAGCGGCTCCTACGAGCAGTACTTC.

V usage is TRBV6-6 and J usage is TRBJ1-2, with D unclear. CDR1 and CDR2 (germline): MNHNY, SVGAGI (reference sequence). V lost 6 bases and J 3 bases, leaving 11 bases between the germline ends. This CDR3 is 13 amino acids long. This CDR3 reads CASSRTEYYGYTF. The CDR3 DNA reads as TGTGCCAGCAGCCGAACAGAGTACTATGGCTACACCTTC.

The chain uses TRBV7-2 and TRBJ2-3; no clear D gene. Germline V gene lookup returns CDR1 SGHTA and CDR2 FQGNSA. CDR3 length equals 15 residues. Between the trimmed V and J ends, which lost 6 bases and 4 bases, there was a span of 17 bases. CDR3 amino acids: CASSGDSATADTQYF. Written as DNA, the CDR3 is TGTGCCAGCAGTGGAGATTCAGCCACCGCAGATACGCAGTATTTT. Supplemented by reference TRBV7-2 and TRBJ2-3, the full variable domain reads GAGVSQSPSNKVTEKGKDVELRCDPISGHTALYWYRQSLGQGLEFLIYFQGNSAPDKSGLPSDRFSAERTGGSVSTLTIQRTQQEDSAVYLCASSGDSATADTQYFGPGTRLTVL.

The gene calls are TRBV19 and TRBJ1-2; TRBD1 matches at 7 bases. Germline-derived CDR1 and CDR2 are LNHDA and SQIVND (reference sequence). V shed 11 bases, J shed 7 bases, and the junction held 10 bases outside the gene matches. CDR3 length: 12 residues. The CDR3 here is CAGGGTASGYTF. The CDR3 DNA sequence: TGTGCCGGAGGGGGGACAGCATCTGGCTACACCTTC.

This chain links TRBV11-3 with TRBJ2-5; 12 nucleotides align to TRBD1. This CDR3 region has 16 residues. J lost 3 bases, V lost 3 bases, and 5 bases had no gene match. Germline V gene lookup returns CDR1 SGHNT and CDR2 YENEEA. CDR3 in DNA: TGTGCCAGCAGCTTTAGTGGGACAGGGGGCGAAGAGACCCAGTACTTC. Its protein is CASSFSGTGGEETQYF.

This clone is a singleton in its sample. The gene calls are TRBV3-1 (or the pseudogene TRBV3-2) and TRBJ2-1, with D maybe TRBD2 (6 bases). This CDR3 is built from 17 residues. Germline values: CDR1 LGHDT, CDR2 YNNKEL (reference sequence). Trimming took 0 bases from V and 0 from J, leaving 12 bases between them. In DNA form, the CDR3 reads TGTGCCAGCAGCCAAGATATCCAGCGGGCCTCCTACAATGAGCAGTTCTTC. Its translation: CASSQDIQRASYNEQFF.

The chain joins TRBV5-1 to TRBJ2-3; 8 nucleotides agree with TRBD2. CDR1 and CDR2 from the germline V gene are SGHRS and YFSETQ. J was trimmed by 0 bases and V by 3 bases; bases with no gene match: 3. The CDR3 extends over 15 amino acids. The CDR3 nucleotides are TGCGCCAGCAGCTATAGCGGGGCTAGCACAGATACGCAGTATTTT. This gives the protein CASSYSGASTDTQYF. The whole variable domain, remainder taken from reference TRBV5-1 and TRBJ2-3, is KAGVTQTPRYLIKTRGQQVTLSCSPISGHRSVSWYQQTPGQGLQFLFEYFSETQRNKGNFPGRFSGRQFSNSRSEMNVSTLELGDSALYLCASSYSGASTDTQYFGPGTRLTVL.

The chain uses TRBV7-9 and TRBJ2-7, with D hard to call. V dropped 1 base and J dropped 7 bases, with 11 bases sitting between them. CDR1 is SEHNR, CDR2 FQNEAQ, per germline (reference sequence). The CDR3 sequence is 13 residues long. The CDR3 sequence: CASSLENSREQYF. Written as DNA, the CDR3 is TGTGCCAGCAGCTTAGAAAACAGTCGGGAGCAGTACTTC.

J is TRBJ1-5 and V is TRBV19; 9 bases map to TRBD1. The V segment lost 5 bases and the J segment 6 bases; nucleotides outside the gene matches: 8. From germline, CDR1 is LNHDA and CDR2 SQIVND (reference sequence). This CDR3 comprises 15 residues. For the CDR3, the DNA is TGTGCCAGTAGTCCACAGGGGGCGATGGGTCAGCCCCAGCATTTT. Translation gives CASSPQGAMGQPQHF.

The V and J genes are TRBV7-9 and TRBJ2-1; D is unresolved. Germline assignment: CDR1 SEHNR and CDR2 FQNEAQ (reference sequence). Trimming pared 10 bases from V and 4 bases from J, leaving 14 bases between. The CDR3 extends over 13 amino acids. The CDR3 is CATPRNQYNEQFF. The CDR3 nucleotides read TGTGCCACCCCGAGGAACCAATACAATGAGCAGTTCTTC.

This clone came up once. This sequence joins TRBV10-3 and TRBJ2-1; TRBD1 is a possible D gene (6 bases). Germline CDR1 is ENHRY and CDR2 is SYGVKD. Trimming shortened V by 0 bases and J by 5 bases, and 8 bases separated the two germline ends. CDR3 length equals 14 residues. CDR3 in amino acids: CAISESGQNNEQFF. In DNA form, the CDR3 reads TGTGCCATCAGTGAGTCAGGACAGAACAATGAGCAGTTCTTC.

The CDR3 DNA reads as TGTGCCAGCAGCTTCCGGGACAGGGCGGACGAGCAGTACTTC. Its translation is CASSFRDRADEQYF. The chain employs TRBV7-8 and TRBJ2-7; 9 bases are a match to TRBD1. Germline V lookup: CDR1 SGHVS, CDR2 FQNEAQ. The CDR3 spans 14 residues. The junction had 5 bases not matched to a gene; V was cut back by 3 bases and J by 5 bases.

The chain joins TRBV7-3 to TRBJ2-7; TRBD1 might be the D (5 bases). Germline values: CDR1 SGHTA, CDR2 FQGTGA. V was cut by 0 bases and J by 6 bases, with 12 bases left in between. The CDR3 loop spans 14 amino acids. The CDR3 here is CASSLTPGSIEQYF. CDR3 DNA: TGTGCCAGCAGCTTAACCCCAGGGTCCATCGAGCAGTACTTC.